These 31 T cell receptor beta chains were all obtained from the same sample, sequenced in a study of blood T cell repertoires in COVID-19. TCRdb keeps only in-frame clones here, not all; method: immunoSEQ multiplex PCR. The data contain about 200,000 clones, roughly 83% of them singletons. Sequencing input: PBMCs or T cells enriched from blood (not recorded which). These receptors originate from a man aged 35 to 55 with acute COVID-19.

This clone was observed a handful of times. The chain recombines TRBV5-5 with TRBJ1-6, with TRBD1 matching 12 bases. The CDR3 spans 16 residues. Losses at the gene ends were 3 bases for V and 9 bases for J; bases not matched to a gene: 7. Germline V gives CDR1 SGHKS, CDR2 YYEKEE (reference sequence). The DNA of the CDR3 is TGTGCCAGCAGCTCCTCGGGACAGGGGGCCACTTCACCCCTCCACTTT. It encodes CASSSSGQGATSPLHF.

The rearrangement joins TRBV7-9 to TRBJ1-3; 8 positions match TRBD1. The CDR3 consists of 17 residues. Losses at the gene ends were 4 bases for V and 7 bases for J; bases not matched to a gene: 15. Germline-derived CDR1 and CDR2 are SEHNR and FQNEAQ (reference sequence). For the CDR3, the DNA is TGTGCCAGCAGCTCGCCAGGGGGCGCCGGATCCGGGAACACCATATATTTT. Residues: CASSSPGGAGSGNTIYF.

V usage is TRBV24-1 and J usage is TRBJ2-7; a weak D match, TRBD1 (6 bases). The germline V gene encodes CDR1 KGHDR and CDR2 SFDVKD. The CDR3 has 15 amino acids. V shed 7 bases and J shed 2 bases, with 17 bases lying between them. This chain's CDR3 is CATSSGQKIAYEQYF. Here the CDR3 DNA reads TGTGCCACCAGCTCGGGACAAAAAATCGCCTACGAGCAGTACTTC.

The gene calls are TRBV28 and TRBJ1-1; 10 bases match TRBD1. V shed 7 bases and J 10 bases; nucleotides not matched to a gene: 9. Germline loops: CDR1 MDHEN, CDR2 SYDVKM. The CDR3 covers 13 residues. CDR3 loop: CASKDRGQGLAFF. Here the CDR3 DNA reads TGTGCCAGCAAAGATCGGGGACAGGGGTTAGCTTTCTTT. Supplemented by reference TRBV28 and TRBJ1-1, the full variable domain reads DVKVTQSSRYLVKRTGEKVFLECVQDMDHENMFWYRQDPGLGLRLIYFSYDVKMKEKGDIPEGYSVSREKKERFSLILESASTNQTSMYLCASKDRGQGLAFFGQGTRLTVV.

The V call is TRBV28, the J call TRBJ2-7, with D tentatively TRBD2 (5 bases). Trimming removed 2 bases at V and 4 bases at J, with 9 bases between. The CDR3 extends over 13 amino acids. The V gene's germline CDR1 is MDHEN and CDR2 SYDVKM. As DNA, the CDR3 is TGTGCCAGCAGTTTAACCGGGATATACGAGCAGTACTTC. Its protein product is CASSLTGIYEQYF.

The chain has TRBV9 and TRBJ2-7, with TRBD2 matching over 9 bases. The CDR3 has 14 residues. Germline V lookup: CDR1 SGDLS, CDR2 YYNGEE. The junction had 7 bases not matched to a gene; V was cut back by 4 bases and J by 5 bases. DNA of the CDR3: TGTGCCAGCAGCCCCTTGACTAGCGGTGACGAGCAGTACTTC. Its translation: CASSPLTSGDEQYF.

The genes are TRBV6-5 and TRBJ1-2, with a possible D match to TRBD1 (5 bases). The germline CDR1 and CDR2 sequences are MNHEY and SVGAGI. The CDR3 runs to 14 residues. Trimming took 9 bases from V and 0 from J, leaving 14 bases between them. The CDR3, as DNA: TGTGCCAGTTCATATCAGGGTGCTAACTATGGCTACACCTTC. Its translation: CASSYQGANYGYTF.

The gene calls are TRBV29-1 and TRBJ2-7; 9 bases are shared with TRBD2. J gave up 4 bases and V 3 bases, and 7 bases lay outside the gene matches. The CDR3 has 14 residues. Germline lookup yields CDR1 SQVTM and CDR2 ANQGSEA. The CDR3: CSVDPSGKGYEQYF. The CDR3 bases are TGCAGCGTTGATCCTAGCGGGAAGGGGTACGAGCAGTACTTC.

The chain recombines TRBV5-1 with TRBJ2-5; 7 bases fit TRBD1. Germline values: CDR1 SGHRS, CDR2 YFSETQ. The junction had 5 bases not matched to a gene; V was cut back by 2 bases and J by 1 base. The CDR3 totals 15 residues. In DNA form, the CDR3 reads TGCGCCAGCAGCTTACGCAGGGGGATCCAAGAGACCCAGTACTTC. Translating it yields CASSLRRGIQETQYF.

The CDR3 DNA sequence: TGTGCCAGCAGCGTAGCGGGGACAGCCTCCTACGAGCAGTACTTC. The encoded protein is CASSVAGTASYEQYF. The chain joins TRBV9 to TRBJ2-7, with TRBD1 identical over 7 bases. CDR1 and CDR2 from the germline V gene are SGDLS and YYNGEE. V was clipped by 0 bases and J by 0 bases; unmatched bases: 3. The CDR3 has 15 residues.

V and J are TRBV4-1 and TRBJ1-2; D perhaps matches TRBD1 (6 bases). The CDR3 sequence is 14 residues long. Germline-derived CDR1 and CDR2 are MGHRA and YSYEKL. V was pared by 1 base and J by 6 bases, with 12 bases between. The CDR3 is CASSQATQGNGYTF. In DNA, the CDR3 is TGCGCCAGCAGCCAAGCGACACAGGGTAATGGCTACACCTTC.

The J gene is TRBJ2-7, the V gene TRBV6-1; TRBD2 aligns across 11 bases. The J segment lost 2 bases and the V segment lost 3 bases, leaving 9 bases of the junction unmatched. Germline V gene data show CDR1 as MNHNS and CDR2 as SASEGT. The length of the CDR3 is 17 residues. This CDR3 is CASSDASGGLAAYEQYF. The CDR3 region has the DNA TGTGCCAGCAGTGACGCCTCAGGGGGACTAGCGGCCTACGAGCAGTACTTC.

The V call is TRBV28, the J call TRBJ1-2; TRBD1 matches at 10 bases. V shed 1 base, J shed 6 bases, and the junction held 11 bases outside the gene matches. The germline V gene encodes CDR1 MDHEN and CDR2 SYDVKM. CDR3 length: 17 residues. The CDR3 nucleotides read TGTGCCAGCAGTTTATCATCAACTGGACAGGGGGTGCATGGCTACACCTTC. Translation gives CASSLSSTGQGVHGYTF.

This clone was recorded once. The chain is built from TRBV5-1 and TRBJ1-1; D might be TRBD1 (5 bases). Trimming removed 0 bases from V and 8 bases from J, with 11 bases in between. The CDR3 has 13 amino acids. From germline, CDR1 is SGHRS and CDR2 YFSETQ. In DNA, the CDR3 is TGCGCCAGCAGCTTGGACCGCGGGGGGGAAGCTTTCTTT. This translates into CASSLDRGGEAFF.

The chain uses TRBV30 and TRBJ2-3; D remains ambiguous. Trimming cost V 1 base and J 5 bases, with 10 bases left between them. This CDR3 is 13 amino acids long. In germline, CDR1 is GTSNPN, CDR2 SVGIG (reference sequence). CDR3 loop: CAWSAPGEDTQYF. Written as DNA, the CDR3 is TGTGCCTGGAGTGCTCCGGGTGAAGATACGCAGTATTTT.

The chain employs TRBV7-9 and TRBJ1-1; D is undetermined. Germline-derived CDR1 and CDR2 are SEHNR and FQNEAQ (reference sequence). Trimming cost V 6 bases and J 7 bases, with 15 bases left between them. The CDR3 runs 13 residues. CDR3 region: CASSNPGWSEAFF. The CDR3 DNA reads TGTGCCAGCAGTAACCCGGGGTGGAGTGAAGCTTTCTTT.

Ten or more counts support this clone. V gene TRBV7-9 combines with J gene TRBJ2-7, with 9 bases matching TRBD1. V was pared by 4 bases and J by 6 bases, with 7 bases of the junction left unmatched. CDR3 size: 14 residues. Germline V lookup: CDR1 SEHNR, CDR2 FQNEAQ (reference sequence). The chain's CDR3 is CASSSTGGRSEQYF. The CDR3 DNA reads TGTGCCAGCAGCTCTACAGGGGGCCGGAGCGAGCAGTACTTC.

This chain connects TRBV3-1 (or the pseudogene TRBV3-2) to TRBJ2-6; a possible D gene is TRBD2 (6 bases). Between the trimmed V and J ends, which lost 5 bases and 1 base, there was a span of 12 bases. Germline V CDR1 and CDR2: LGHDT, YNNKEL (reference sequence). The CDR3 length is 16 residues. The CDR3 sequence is CASSYRGGSGANVLTF. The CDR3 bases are TGTGCCAGCAGCTATCGTGGGGGGTCTGGGGCCAACGTCCTGACTTTC.

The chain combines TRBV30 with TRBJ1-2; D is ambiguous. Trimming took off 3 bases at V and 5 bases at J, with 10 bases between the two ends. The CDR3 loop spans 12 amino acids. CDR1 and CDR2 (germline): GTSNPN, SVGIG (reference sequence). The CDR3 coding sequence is TGTGCCTGGAGGGGAGGCGGATATGGCTACACCTTC. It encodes CAWRGGGYGYTF.

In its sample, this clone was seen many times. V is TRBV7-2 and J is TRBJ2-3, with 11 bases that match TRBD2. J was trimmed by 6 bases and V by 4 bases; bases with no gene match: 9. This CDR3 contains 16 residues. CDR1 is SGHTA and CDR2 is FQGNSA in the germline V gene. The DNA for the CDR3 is TGTGCCAGCAGCTCAGCTAGCGGGAGGTCTTTGGATACGCAGTATTTT. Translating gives CASSSASGRSLDTQYF.

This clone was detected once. CDR3 region: CASSQSRASTDTQYF. CDR3 nucleotide sequence: TGTGCCAGCAGCCAATCCAGGGCTAGCACAGATACGCAGTATTTT. The chain combines TRBV4-2 with TRBJ2-3; D perhaps matches TRBD1 (5 bases). The CDR3 has 15 residues. The V end was cut by 2 bases, the J end by 0 bases, with 9 bases between. Germline CDR1 LGHNA, CDR2 YNFKEQ.

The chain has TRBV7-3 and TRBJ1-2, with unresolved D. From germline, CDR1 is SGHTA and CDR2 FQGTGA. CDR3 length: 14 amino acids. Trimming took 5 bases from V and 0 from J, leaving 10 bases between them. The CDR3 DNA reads TGTGCCAGCAGCCCCGACATAGCTAACTATGGCTACACCTTC. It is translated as CASSPDIANYGYTF.

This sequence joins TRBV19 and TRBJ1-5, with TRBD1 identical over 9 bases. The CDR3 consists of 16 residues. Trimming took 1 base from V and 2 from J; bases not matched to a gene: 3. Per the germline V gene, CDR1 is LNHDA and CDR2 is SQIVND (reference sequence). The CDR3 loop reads CASSIGQGVRNQPQHF. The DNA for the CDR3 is TGTGCCAGTAGTATAGGACAGGGGGTACGCAATCAGCCCCAGCATTTT.

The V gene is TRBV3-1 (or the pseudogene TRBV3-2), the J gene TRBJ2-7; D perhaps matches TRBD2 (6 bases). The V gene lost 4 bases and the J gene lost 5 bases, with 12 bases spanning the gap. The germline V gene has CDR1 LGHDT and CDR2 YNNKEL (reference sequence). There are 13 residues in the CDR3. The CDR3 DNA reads TGTGCCAGCAGCCCCGGGACTGTCGACGAGCAGTACTTC. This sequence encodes CASSPGTVDEQYF.

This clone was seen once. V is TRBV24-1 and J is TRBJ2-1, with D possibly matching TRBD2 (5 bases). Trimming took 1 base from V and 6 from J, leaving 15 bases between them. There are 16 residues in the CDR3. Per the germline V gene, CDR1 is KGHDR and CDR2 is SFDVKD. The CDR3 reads CATSDLSRGPSNEQFF. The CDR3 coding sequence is TGTGCCACCAGTGATTTAAGTCGGGGTCCGAGCAATGAGCAGTTCTTC.

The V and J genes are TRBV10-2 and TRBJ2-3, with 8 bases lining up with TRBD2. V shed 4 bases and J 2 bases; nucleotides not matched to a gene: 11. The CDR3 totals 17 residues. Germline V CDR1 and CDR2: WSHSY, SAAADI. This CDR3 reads CASSAGLAPTYTDTQYF. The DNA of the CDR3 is TGCGCCAGCAGTGCCGGACTAGCTCCGACTTACACAGATACGCAGTATTTT.

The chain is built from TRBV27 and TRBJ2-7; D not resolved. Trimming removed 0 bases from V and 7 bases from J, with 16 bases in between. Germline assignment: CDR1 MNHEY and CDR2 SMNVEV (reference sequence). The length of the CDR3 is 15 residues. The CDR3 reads CASSLSRPYPGEQYF. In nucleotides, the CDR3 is TGTGCCAGCAGTTTATCGAGGCCCTATCCCGGGGAGCAGTACTTC.

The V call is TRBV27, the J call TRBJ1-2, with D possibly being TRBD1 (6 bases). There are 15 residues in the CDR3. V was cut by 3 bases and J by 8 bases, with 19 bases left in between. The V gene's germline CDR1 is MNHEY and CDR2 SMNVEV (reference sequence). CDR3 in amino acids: CASSFDRGNIGGYTF. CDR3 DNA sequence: TGTGCCAGCAGTTTTGATAGGGGGAATATTGGGGGCTACACCTTC.

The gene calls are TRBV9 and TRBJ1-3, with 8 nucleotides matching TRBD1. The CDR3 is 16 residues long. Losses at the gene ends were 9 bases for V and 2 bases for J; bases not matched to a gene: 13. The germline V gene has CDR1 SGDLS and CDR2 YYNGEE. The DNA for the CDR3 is TGTGCCAACCCGAGCGACAGGGGAGCTGCTGGAAACACCATATATTTT. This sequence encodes CANPSDRGAAGNTIYF. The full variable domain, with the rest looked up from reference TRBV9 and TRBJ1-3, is DSGVTQTPKHLITATGQRVTLRCSPRSGDLSVYWYQQSLDQGLQFLIQYYNGEERAKGNILERFSAQQFPDLHSELNLSSLELGDSALYFCANPSDRGAAGNTIYFGEGSWLTVV.

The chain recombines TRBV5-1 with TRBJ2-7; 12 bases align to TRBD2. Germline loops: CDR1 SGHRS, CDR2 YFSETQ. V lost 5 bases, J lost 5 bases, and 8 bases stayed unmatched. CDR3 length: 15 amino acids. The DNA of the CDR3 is TGCGCCAGCAGTCTGACTAGCGGGAGTTTCAACGAGCAGTACTTC. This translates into CASSLTSGSFNEQYF. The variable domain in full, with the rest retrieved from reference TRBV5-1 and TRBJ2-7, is KAGVTQTPRYLIKTRGQQVTLSCSPISGHRSVSWYQQTPGQGLQFLFEYFSETQRNKGNFPGRFSGRQFSNSRSEMNVSTLELGDSALYLCASSLTSGSFNEQYFGPGTRLTVT.

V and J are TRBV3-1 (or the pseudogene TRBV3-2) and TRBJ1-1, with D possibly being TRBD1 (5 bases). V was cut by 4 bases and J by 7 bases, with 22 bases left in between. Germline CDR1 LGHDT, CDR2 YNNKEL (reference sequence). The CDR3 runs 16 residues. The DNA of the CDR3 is TGTGCCAGCAGCCTCTCAGGGCGTCTCTCTTATGTTGAAGCTTTCTTT. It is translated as CASSLSGRLSYVEAFF.